A selection of T cell receptor beta chains follows, all from one sample in a study of cytomegalovirus exposure and HLA in healthy donors. Some clones are missing from TCRdb's copy, which holds only in-frame ones; the method was immunoSEQ multiplex PCR. The repertoire holds about 170,000 clones, with 80% as singletons. Sequencing was carried out using PBMCs. Every receptor here comes from a male donor in good health and CMV-seronegative. Both conserved end residues are part of each CDR3. D genes are given only for firm matches. Clone size is stated in some rows and not others, as once, few, many or a class when expanded.

clone_size	v_call	j_call	d_call	cdr3_nt	cdr3_aa
NA	TRBV7-9	TRBJ1-4	NA	TGTGCCAGCAGCCCCCTCGGGAGGTCTAATGAAAAACTGTTTTTT	CASSPLGRSNEKLFF
many	TRBV7-6	TRBJ2-7	TRBD2	TGTGCCAGCAGCTCCGGACTAGCGGCCTACGAGCAGTACTTC	CASSSGLAAYEQYF
NA	TRBV5-4	TRBJ1-2	TRBD1	TGTGCCAGCAGCTTGGTAGGGGGCGCGGCTAACTATGGCCACACCTTC	CASSLVGGAANYGHTF
NA	TRBV11-3	TRBJ2-2	TRBD1	TGTGCCAGCAGCTTAGACCGACAGGGGCGCTACACCGGGGAGCTGTTTTTT	CASSLDRQGRYTGELFF
NA	TRBV19	TRBJ1-5	TRBD1	TGTGCCAGTAGTATAAACCGAGGGACAGGAGGTAATCAGCCCCAGCATTTT	CASSINRGTGGNQPQHF
few	TRBV18	TRBJ2-7	NA	TGTGCCAGCTCACCATACGACAGATACGAGCAGTACTTC	CASSPYDRYEQYF
once	TRBV23-1	TRBJ1-1	NA	TGCGCCAGCACTCCAAAACAGGGGAACACTGAAGCTTTCTTT	CASTPKQGNTEAFF
NA	TRBV6-5	TRBJ2-7	NA	TGTGCCAGCAGTTACAGGTTCGGGGTCTACGAGCAGTACTTC	CASSYRFGVYEQYF
once	TRBV4-1	TRBJ2-1	TRBD2	TGCGCCAGCAGCCAGGTTCTAGCGGTTGCTTCCTACAATGAGCAGTTCTTC	CASSQVLAVASYNEQFF
few	TRBV29-1	TRBJ1-2	NA	TGCAGCGTTGAAGTCGGCTATGGCTACACCTTC	CSVEVGYGYTF
NA	TRBV10-2	TRBJ2-5	TRBD2	TGCGCCAGCTCGGGACTAGCGGGGGGGCGAGAGACCCAGTACTTC	CASSGLAGGRETQYF
NA	TRBV10-3	TRBJ1-4	NA	TGTGCCATCAGTGAGATGCGGGCTACTAATGAAAAACTGTTTTTT	CAISEMRATNEKLFF
NA	TRBV18	TRBJ1-5	NA	TGTGCCAGCTCACCGGGGCAGACACAGCCCCAGCATTTT	CASSPGQTQPQHF
once	TRBV19	TRBJ2-1	NA	TGTGCCAGTAGTCCGACTGTGGGGAGTTACAATGAGCAGTTCTTC	CASSPTVGSYNEQFF
few	TRBV5-6	TRBJ2-1	NA	TGTGCCAGCAGCTCTGGTGGCCACAATGAGCAGTTCTTC	CASSSGGHNEQFF
NA	TRBV19	TRBJ1-6	TRBD1	TGTGCCAGTAGTATGCAAGGGGGCAATTCACCCCTCCACTTT	CASSMQGGNSPLHF
NA	TRBV7-6	TRBJ1-1	NA	TGTGCCAGCAGCTTAGCGCCTGGGGCCGACTTGAACACTGAAGCTTTCTTT	CASSLAPGADLNTEAFF
NA	TRBV6-1	TRBJ2-3	NA	TGTGCCAGCAGTGAGCAGGGGCAGGGAGATACGCAGTATTTT	CASSEQGQGDTQYF
NA	TRBV5-6	TRBJ2-1	NA	TGTGCCAGCAGTCTGGGAGAGGGTCCTGAGCAGTTCTTC	CASSLGEGPEQFF
NA	TRBV6-1	TRBJ2-2	TRBD1	TGTGCCAGCAGGGGACAGGGGGCAGACACCGGGGAGCTGTTTTTT	CASRGQGADTGELFF
NA	TRBV19	TRBJ1-2	NA	TGTGCCAGTAGTAGGATCGGAGGTTCTAACTATGGCTACACCTTC	CASSRIGGSNYGYTF
NA	TRBV4-3	TRBJ2-3	TRBD2	TGCGCCAGCAGCCAAGATCCGGTCGGGGGGGCCCACGCAGATACGCAGTATTTT	CASSQDPVGGAHADTQYF
NA	TRBV29-1	TRBJ2-1	NA	TGCAGCGTCCGAGGAAATGAGCAGTTCTTC	CSVRGNEQFF
NA	TRBV10-3	TRBJ2-1	TRBD1	TGTGCCACCCAAGGGGACAGGGGGGGGAATGAGCAGTTCTTC	CATQGDRGGNEQFF
NA	TRBV27	TRBJ2-7	TRBD1	TGTGCCAGCAAGGGACAGGGGGTTTACGAGCAGTACTTC	CASKGQGVYEQYF
NA	TRBV9	TRBJ2-1	TRBD2	TGTGCCAGCAGCGAAGGGACTAGCGGTTTGAATGAGCAGTTCTTC	CASSEGTSGLNEQFF
NA	TRBV6-5	TRBJ2-3	TRBD2	TGTGCCAGCAGTTATCCGGGGAGGGGTGCAGATACGCAGTATTTT	CASSYPGRGADTQYF
NA	TRBV19	TRBJ1-5	TRBD1	TGTGCCAGTAGCCTGACCGGGACAGGGGGCTCGTCCCAGCATTTT	CASSLTGTGGSSQHF
few	TRBV5-4	TRBJ1-1	NA	TGTGCCAGCAGCTTGGGTGGACTTGAAGCTTTCTTT	CASSLGGLEAFF
NA	TRBV5-4	TRBJ2-7	TRBD1	TGTGCCAGCAGTAACAGGGGTTCCTACGAGCAGTACTTC	CASSNRGSYEQYF
NA	TRBV6-6	TRBJ1-3	NA	TGTGCCAGCAGCCTCGACAGTTACTCTGGAAACACCATATATTTT	CASSLDSYSGNTIYF
NA	TRBV9	TRBJ2-2	NA	TGTGCCAGCAGCCCAGCAGGGTTGCCCGGGGAGCTGTTTTTT	CASSPAGLPGELFF
NA	TRBV30	TRBJ1-1	NA	TGTGCCTGGATTGGGGCGGGGAGGACTGAAGCTTTCTTT	CAWIGAGRTEAFF
NA	TRBV7-2	TRBJ2-7	NA	TGTGCCAGCAGCCCTCAGTGGGCTCGGGAGCAGTACTTC	CASSPQWAREQYF
NA	TRBV6-6	TRBJ1-4	TRBD1	TGTGCCAGCAGTTACCGACAGGGGGGGGAAAAACTGTTTTTT	CASSYRQGGEKLFF
NA	TRBV6-5	TRBJ2-7	TRBD2	TGTGCCAGCAGTCCCCGGACTAGCGGGGTCTACGAGCAGTACTTC	CASSPRTSGVYEQYF
NA	TRBV5-1	TRBJ2-7	TRBD2	TGCGCCAGCAGCTCTCGACCCACTAGCGGGCGGGGTTACGACTTC	CASSSRPTSGRGYDF
once	TRBV5-1	TRBJ2-1	NA	TGCGCCAGCAGCCAATTACAGGGTAATGAGCAGTTCTTC	CASSQLQGNEQFF
NA	TRBV9	TRBJ1-1	NA	TGTGCCAGCAGCGTAGATAGCAGGGCGGATGAAGCTTTCTTT	CASSVDSRADEAFF
NA	TRBV11-2	TRBJ1-1	TRBD1	TGTGCCACCTTCCGGGACAGAATCATGAACACTGAAGCTTTCTTT	CATFRDRIMNTEAFF
NA	TRBV6-5	TRBJ1-1	NA	TGTGCCAGCAGCACCACATCGGGGTTTGACACTGAAGCTTTCTTT	CASSTTSGFDTEAFF
NA	TRBV6-5	TRBJ2-3	TRBD2	TGTGCCAGCACGCCCCGGGGGGGGGCAGATACGCAGTATTTT	CASTPRGGADTQYF